The 30 T cell receptor beta chains in this list originate from one sample, sequenced in a study of beta chain features in type 1 diabetes. General study findings and limits: In all four CD4+ subsets, TCRB CDR3 length was significantly, moderately reduced in type 1 diabetes.

Of the isolated RNA, all was reverse transcribed, and so the sequenced material was expressed TCRB transcripts. Produced via immunoSEQ multiplex PCR; TCRdb's table is partial and in-frame only. The sample holds around 250,000 clones, approximately 13% seen once. These TCRs are of unknown antigen specificity. Material: naive CD4+ T cells from blood. Source of these receptors: a man aged 30 to 45 with type 1 diabetes.

V is TRBV2 and J is TRBJ2-5; possible D gene TRBD1, 6 bases. CDR1 SNHLY and CDR2 FYNNEI come from the germline V gene. The CDR3 runs 14 residues. V was cut by 4 bases and J by 5 bases, with 14 bases left in between. The CDR3 spells CASSGDTLWETQYF. CDR3 in DNA: TGTGCCAGCAGTGGGGACACCCTATGGGAGACCCAGTACTTC.

This clone has more than one count but fewer than ten. The chain links TRBV30 to TRBJ2-5; D perhaps matches TRBD2 (6 bases). The germline V gene encodes CDR1 GTSNPN and CDR2 SVGIG (reference sequence). The CDR3 is 14 residues long. V gave up 8 bases and J gave up 4 bases, with 20 bases separating them. The chain's CDR3 is CAGGAEGRGETQYF. DNA for the CDR3: TGTGCCGGAGGGGCCGAGGGCCGAGGAGAGACCCAGTACTTC.

This chain connects TRBV6-6 to TRBJ1-6; 9 nucleotides line up with TRBD1. V dropped 8 bases and J dropped 11; count of bases not matched to a gene: 7. This CDR3 has 13 residues. From germline, CDR1 is MNHNY and CDR2 SVGAGI (reference sequence). The CDR3 here is CASVGQGEAPLHF. The CDR3 coding sequence is TGTGCCAGCGTGGGACAGGGAGAGGCACCCCTCCACTTT.

The chain combines TRBV18 with TRBJ1-2, with D perhaps TRBD1 (5 bases). The V end was cut by 2 bases, the J end by 1 base, with 11 bases between. CDR1 KGHSH and CDR2 LQKENI come from the germline V gene. The length of the CDR3 is 15 residues. The CDR3 DNA is TGTGCCAGCTCACCATCGGGGGGAGTTAACTATGGCTACACCTTC. Translation: CASSPSGGVNYGYTF.

The chain has TRBV5-4 and TRBJ1-1; weak D call: TRBD1 (6 bases). This CDR3 contains 14 residues. V dropped 3 bases and J dropped 1 base, with 10 bases sitting between them. Germline CDR1 and CDR2: SGHNT and YYREEE (reference sequence). The CDR3 bases are TGTGCCAGCAGCTCTGGACAGAGGAACACTGAAGCTTTCTTT. Encoded protein: CASSSGQRNTEAFF.

A few counts support this clone. The V and J genes are TRBV6-5 and TRBJ1-5; D gene unclear. CDR1 MNHEY and CDR2 SVGAGI come from the germline V gene. V was pared by 6 bases and J by 2 bases, with 11 bases between. The CDR3 loop spans 14 amino acids. The CDR3 protein is CASRFLQGNQPQHF. The CDR3 DNA reads TGTGCCAGCAGATTCTTGCAGGGCAATCAGCCCCAGCATTTT.

The chain uses TRBV6-5 and TRBJ1-1; tentatively, D is TRBD1 (6 bases). In germline, CDR1 is MNHEY, CDR2 SVGAGI. The CDR3 length is 14 residues. V was clipped by 5 bases and J by 0 bases, with 10 bases between them. DNA of the CDR3: TGTGCCAGCAGTCGCGGACAGTTGAACACTGAAGCTTTCTTT. Amino acid sequence: CASSRGQLNTEAFF.

The chain is built from TRBV27 and TRBJ2-5; D gene uncertain. The V and J ends lost 4 bases and 3 bases respectively, with 3 bases between them. Germline assignment: CDR1 MNHEY and CDR2 SMNVEV (reference sequence). The CDR3 totals 11 residues. This CDR3 reads CASSSEETQYF. The CDR3 nucleotides read TGTGCCAGCAGTTCGGAAGAGACCCAGTACTTC.

The chain has TRBV5-1 and TRBJ2-3; 12 nucleotides align to TRBD2. V shed 3 bases, J shed 4 bases, and the junction held 6 bases outside the gene matches. Germline V CDR1 and CDR2: SGHRS, YFSETQ. The length of the CDR3 is 16 residues. CDR3 bases: TGCGCCAGCAGCTCCGGACTAGCGGGGACTTCAGATACGCAGTATTTT. Translation gives CASSSGLAGTSDTQYF.

This clone was seen more than once but under ten times. J is TRBJ2-2 and V is TRBV2; weak D call: TRBD1 (5 bases). This CDR3 is built from 14 residues. Germline V gene data show CDR1 as SNHLY and CDR2 as FYNNEI. The V gene lost 2 bases and the J gene lost 6 bases, with 10 bases spanning the gap. The CDR3: CASSELGAPGELFF. The CDR3, as DNA: TGTGCCAGCAGTGAACTAGGGGCTCCCGGGGAGCTGTTTTTT.

This clone was picked up a small number of times. The chain links TRBV5-1 to TRBJ1-2; 7 nucleotides align to TRBD1. The length of the CDR3 is 13 residues. Germline V CDR1 and CDR2: SGHRS, YFSETQ. V shed 6 bases and J 6 bases; nucleotides not matched to a gene: 8. The DNA of the CDR3 is TGCGCCAGCACCGGACAGGAAACGGATGGCTACACCTTC. Protein: CASTGQETDGYTF.

This clone has more than one count but fewer than ten. V is TRBV6-6 and J is TRBJ1-6, with 7 bases lining up with TRBD1. Germline-derived CDR1 and CDR2 are MNHNY and SVGAGI (reference sequence). Trimming at V came to 6 bases and at J to 8 bases, leaving 10 bases not matched to a gene. The CDR3 spans 15 residues. The CDR3 loop is CASSEDRRIDSPLHF. CDR3 sequence (DNA): TGTGCCAGCAGCGAGGACAGGCGGATAGATTCACCCCTCCACTTT.

This clone was seen a few times. The DNA of the CDR3 is TGTGCCAGCAGCTTGGGACAGATGAAAGAGACCCAGTACTTC. Encoded protein: CASSLGQMKETQYF. The chain joins TRBV7-2 to TRBJ2-5, with TRBD1 identical over 7 bases. The CDR3 length is 14 residues. The junction had 4 bases not matched to a gene; V was cut back by 3 bases and J by 3 bases. In germline, CDR1 is SGHTA, CDR2 FQGNSA.

The chain joins TRBV11-2 to TRBJ2-7; 10 positions agree with TRBD2. Germline CDR1 reads SGHAT; CDR2 reads FQNNGV. This CDR3 contains 16 residues. V was pared by 4 bases and J by 2 bases, with 8 bases of the junction left unmatched. The CDR3 DNA is TGTGCCAGCAGCTACACCGGGACTAGCGTTCCCTACGAGCAGTACTTC. Its translation is CASSYTGTSVPYEQYF.

The chain uses TRBV7-2 and TRBJ1-1; no firm D call. CDR1 SGHTA and CDR2 FQGNSA come from the germline V gene. Trimming shortened V by 5 bases and J by 1 base, and 11 bases separated the two germline ends. This CDR3 region has 14 residues. The chain's CDR3 is CASSGRGENTEAFF. The CDR3 DNA reads TGTGCCAGCAGCGGTCGGGGAGAGAACACTGAAGCTTTCTTT.

The chain couples TRBV4-2 to TRBJ2-7; tentatively, D is TRBD1 (5 bases). This CDR3 has 13 residues. CDR1 and CDR2 (germline): LGHNA, YNFKEQ. Trimming removed 2 bases from V and 5 bases from J, with 10 bases in between. The CDR3 bases are TGTGCCAGCAGCCAATCGACCAGGGACGAGCAGTACTTC. Translated, it gives CASSQSTRDEQYF.

The gene calls are TRBV5-4 and TRBJ2-1; the D gene is possibly TRBD2 (5 bases). Trimming pared 4 bases from V and 0 bases from J, leaving 14 bases between. CDR3 length: 16 amino acids. Germline V gene data show CDR1 as SGHNT and CDR2 as YYREEE (reference sequence). The CDR3 bases are TGTGCCAGCAGCCGCCCCCTAGGACTCTCCTACAATGAGCAGTTCTTC. It yields the protein CASSRPLGLSYNEQFF.

The sample holds a few counts of this clone. V usage is TRBV9 and J usage is TRBJ2-4; 11 positions agree with TRBD2. V lost 7 bases, J lost 6 bases, and 12 bases stayed unmatched. The germline V gene encodes CDR1 SGDLS and CDR2 YYNGEE. This CDR3 has 16 residues. CDR3 coding DNA: TGTGCCAGCTCTACGGGTAGTCTAGCGGGAGGAAACATTCAGTACTTC. This translates into CASSTGSLAGGNIQYF.

Only a few counts were recorded for this clone. The genes are TRBV11-2 and TRBJ2-5, with 9 bases identical to TRBD1. Germline V CDR1 and CDR2: SGHAT, FQNNGV. The CDR3 length is 15 residues. V dropped 6 bases and J dropped 3; count of bases not matched to a gene: 8. The CDR3 loop reads CASRTPGQGKETQYF. The CDR3 DNA follows: TGTGCCAGCAGGACCCCGGGACAGGGAAAAGAGACCCAGTACTTC.

The V call is TRBV5-1, the J call TRBJ2-5; D ambiguous. In germline, CDR1 is SGHRS, CDR2 YFSETQ. The CDR3 sequence is 14 residues long. V was shortened by 4 bases and J by 1 base, with 11 bases between the two germline ends. The CDR3 loop is CASSPGSFQETQYF. Written as DNA, the CDR3 is TGCGCCAGCAGCCCTGGCAGTTTCCAAGAGACCCAGTACTTC.

The gene calls are TRBV5-1 and TRBJ2-6, with 7 positions matching TRBD1. CDR3 length: 18 amino acids. With 1 base clipped from V and 1 base from J, the junction kept 8 bases outside the gene matches. Per germline, CDR1 SGHRS and CDR2 YFSETQ. The CDR3, as DNA: TGCGCCAGCAGCTTGTTAGGGGGCGCCGGTTCTGGGGCCAACGTCCTGACTTTC. Translated, it gives CASSLLGGAGSGANVLTF.

The chain couples TRBV25-1 to TRBJ1-5, with TRBD1 identical over 9 bases. V lost 4 bases, J lost 11 bases, and 6 bases stayed unmatched. This CDR3 has 13 residues. CDR1 MGHDK and CDR2 SYGVNS come from the germline V gene. In nucleotides, the CDR3 is TGTGCCAGCAGTGGGACGGACAGGGGAGCCCAGCATTTT. It translates to CASSGTDRGAQHF. Full variable domain (remainder filled in from reference TRBV25-1 and TRBJ1-5): EADIYQTPRYLVIGTGKKITLECSQTMGHDKMYWYQQDPGMELHLIHYSYGVNSTEKGDLSSESTVSRIRTEHFPLTLESARPSHTSQYLCASSGTDRGAQHFGDGTRLSIL.

This clone has just a few counts. The genes are TRBV27 and TRBJ2-3; no firm D call. V was trimmed by 7 bases and J by 2 bases, leaving 13 bases between them. The CDR3 covers 14 residues. Per the germline V gene, CDR1 is MNHEY and CDR2 is SMNVEV (reference sequence). Here the CDR3 DNA reads TGTGCCAGCAATCGGTACAGCATCACAGATACGCAGTATTTT. Protein product: CASNRYSITDTQYF.

This chain joins TRBV6-5 and TRBJ2-4, with 7 positions matching TRBD1. CDR3 length equals 12 residues. Germline V gene sequence: CDR1 MNHEY, CDR2 SVGAGI. V lost 6 bases, J lost 5 bases, and 1 base stayed unmatched. CDR3 sequence reads: CASRTGQNIQYF. CDR3 nucleotide sequence: TGTGCCAGCAGGACAGGGCAAAACATTCAGTACTTC.

This chain connects TRBV10-3 to TRBJ1-1, with a tentative D call TRBD1 (5 bases). The CDR3 length is 14 residues. The germline CDR1 and CDR2 sequences are ENHRY and SYGVKD. V was trimmed by 7 bases and J by 4 bases, leaving 16 bases between them. The CDR3 spells CAIKNAGTSTEAFF. CDR3 nucleotide sequence: TGTGCCATCAAGAACGCAGGGACTAGCACTGAAGCTTTCTTT.

In the case of this clone: Additional DNA sequences in this sample encode the identical CDR3. V gene TRBV6-5 combines with J gene TRBJ1-1; D is possibly TRBD1 (6 bases). CDR1 is MNHEY, CDR2 SVGAGI, per germline. Trimming pared 5 bases from V and 5 bases from J, leaving 9 bases between. CDR3 length: 12 residues. The chain's CDR3 is CASSRRGTEAFF. The DNA of the CDR3 is TGTGCCAGCAGTCGCAGGGGAACTGAAGCTTTCTTT.

This clone was observed a single time. V usage is TRBV27 and J usage is TRBJ1-5; 7 bases agree with TRBD1. Per germline, CDR1 MNHEY and CDR2 SMNVEV (reference sequence). Losses at the gene ends were 6 bases for V and 7 bases for J; bases not matched to a gene: 9. The CDR3 has 14 amino acids. The CDR3 loop reads CASSSTGYGQPQHF. The CDR3 bases are TGTGCCAGCAGCTCGACAGGGTATGGACAGCCCCAGCATTTT.

This clone was observed a handful of times. This chain joins TRBV5-4 and TRBJ2-3, with 10 bases lining up with TRBD1. V lost 2 bases, J lost 3 bases, and 3 bases stayed unmatched. This CDR3 has 15 residues. Germline lookup yields CDR1 SGHNT and CDR2 YYREEE (reference sequence). This CDR3 is CASSFDRGRTDTQYF. CDR3 coding DNA: TGTGCCAGCAGCTTCGACAGGGGGCGGACAGATACGCAGTATTTT.

This clone has more than one count but fewer than ten. The chain has TRBV11-2 and TRBJ2-2; D gene ambiguous. The germline gives CDR1 SGHAT, CDR2 FQNNGV. The V end lost 5 bases, the J end lost 4 bases, and 5 bases lay between the germline ends. CDR3 size: 12 residues. The DNA of the CDR3 is TGTGCCAGCAGCCACGGCACCGGGGAGCTGTTTTTT. The encoded protein is CASSHGTGELFF.

The chain carries TRBV5-1 and TRBJ1-1; D ambiguous. The CDR3 covers 15 residues. Germline V gives CDR1 SGHRS, CDR2 YFSETQ. V gave up 4 bases and J gave up 4 bases, with 17 bases separating them. The CDR3 spells CASSPRNPEGTEAFF. CDR3 nucleotides: TGCGCCAGCAGCCCACGAAACCCTGAGGGCACTGAAGCTTTCTTT.